Included here is one T cell receptor (beta chain) sequence, with context. The antigen it recognizes is unknown. Base-call qualities are not available, and no considerably larger clone is one nucleotide away. This specimen belongs to a study of blood T cell repertoires in COVID-19 (TCRdb year 2020). Broadly, across the study: Collaborator samples came from the United States, Italy and Spain and covered acute and convalescent phases of COVID-19. The prospective study material was composed of cDNA or gDNA derived from T cells, B-cell-depleted T cells, or PBMCs. Subjects who had been exposed to COVID-19, were actively infected with it, or had recovered from it provided the deeply sampled blood TCRbeta repertoires that made up the dataset. The repertoires were released in a freely available public database intended as a resource for research on the immune response to SARS-CoV-2. The samples were drawn from two sources: the first 160 participants of the ongoing ImmuneRACE study, and 1,000 to 1,500 subjects contributed by 6 global collaborators. A de-identified subject ID, COVID-19 status, age in years and sex were almost always included in the sample metadata. Where HLA class I and class II types were available, the types were taken from metadata supplied by the sample provider, not from assay-based typing. Study-level results and caveats: Clinical and demographic metadata were provided uncurated, with the amount varying by source and participant.

The CDR3 runs 16 residues from the cysteine to the phenylalanine. Here the CDR3 DNA is all that survives: 48 bases in frame from base 1. From V the trimming removes 0 bases and from J it removes 9 bases, while the gene matches leave 5 bases of the junction unaccounted for. CDR1 and CDR2 are drawn from the germline V gene: MNHEY, SVGAGI. Another Seattle source contributed samples from volunteer blood donors who had recovered from COVID-19. Whole blood was collected in K2EDTA tubes by collaborating institutions according to the institutions' own protocols. Collaborator samples were shipped for TCRbeta analysis as frozen whole blood, isolated PBMCs, or DNA extracted from either sample type. The immunoSEQ Assay, a bias-controlled multiplex PCR, was used to amplify TCRbeta CDR3 regions from genomic DNA. Concerning the study's data processing: Within the assay, amplification of reference gene primers was used to estimate how many nucleated cells each sample contained. To quantify the absolute abundance of each unique TCRbeta CDR3 rearrangement, sequence reads were collapsed and filtered. For each sample, productive Simpson clonality was calculated by taking the square root of Simpson's diversity index across productive rearrangements. TCRdb's version of the immuneACCESS table is confined to in-frame rearrangements and falls short of the full clone set. An unresolved V gene accounts for under half of the shortfall where checked; the remainder is of unknown origin. V and J calls plus clone size are reproduced from that table; the DNA served to infer D and trimming. The table for this sample lists some 250,000 clones; roughly 89% of them were counted only once. The top ten clonotypes cover around 2.2% of the sample.

This chain joins TRBV6-5 to TRBJ2-2; 12 junctional bases match TRBD2. The sequence came from a man aged 25 to 40 who had recovered from COVID-19. Sequenced sample: peripheral blood. The DNA sequence is given as TGTGCCAGCAGTTACTCGCCTAGCGGGGGGGCTCGGGAGCTGTTTTTT. It encodes CASSYSPSGGARELFF.